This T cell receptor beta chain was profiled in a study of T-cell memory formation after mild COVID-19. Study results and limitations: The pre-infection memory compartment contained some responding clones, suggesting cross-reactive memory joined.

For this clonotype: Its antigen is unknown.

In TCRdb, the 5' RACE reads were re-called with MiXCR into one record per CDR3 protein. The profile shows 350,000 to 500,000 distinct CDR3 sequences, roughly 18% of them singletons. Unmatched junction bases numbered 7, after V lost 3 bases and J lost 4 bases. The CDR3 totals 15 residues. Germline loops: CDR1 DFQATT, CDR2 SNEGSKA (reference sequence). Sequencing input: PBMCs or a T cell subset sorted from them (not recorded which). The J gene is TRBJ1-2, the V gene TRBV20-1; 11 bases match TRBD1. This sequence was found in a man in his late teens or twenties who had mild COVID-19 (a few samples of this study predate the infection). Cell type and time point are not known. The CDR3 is CSARPGQGVLYGYTF. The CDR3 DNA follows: TGCAGTGCTAGGCCGGGACAGGGGGTTCTCTATGGCTACACCTTC.